What follows is one T cell receptor beta chain and its context. The antigen remains undetermined. This same CDR3 is encoded by further DNA sequences in the sample. In each case, RNA was isolated and then reverse transcribed into cDNA as the sequencing template. The table came from immunoSEQ multiplex PCR; TCRdb's copy has only in-frame clones and leaves some out. The sample holds around 160,000 clones, more than 45% seen once. This sample is part of a study of CD8+ T cells in alopecia areata. For the study at large: A 6-month period off drug followed tofacitinib, which lasted 6 to 18 months.

The CDR3 is 10 amino acids. The germline V gene has CDR1 DFQATT and CDR2 SNEGSKA (reference sequence). Between the trimmed V and J ends, which lost 3 bases and 4 bases, there was a span of 3 bases. Findings and limits, study-wide: Scalp data also include sequences from resident alphabeta T cells of normal skin. Clonality was higher in lesional than normal scalp, especially in alopecia totalis/universalis.

This sequence was found in a human donor with alopecia areata. The chain has TRBV20-1 and TRBJ2-5; D is undetermined. Sample: CD4+ T cells sorted from blood. CDR3 protein: CSARRETQYF. The CDR3 DNA reads as TGCAGTGCTAGGCGAGAGACCCAGTACTTC.